This T cell receptor beta chain was recorded in a study of blood T cell repertoires in COVID-19. Sequenced by immunoSEQ multiplex PCR; TCRdb stores in-frame clones only, minus some. Of about 56,000 clones listed, roughly 87% are singletons. The sample comprised peripheral blood. The sequence was obtained from a man aged 45-65 years with active COVID-19.

The CDR3 spells CASSFLSGWRRNEKLFF. The CDR3 region has the DNA TGTGCCAGCAGTTTCCTATCCGGGTGGAGGAGGAATGAAAAACTGTTTTTT. The chain employs TRBV27 and TRBJ1-4; D remains unclear. CDR3 length equals 17 residues. Germline loops: CDR1 MNHEY, CDR2 SMNVEV (reference sequence). Deletions cut 3 bases from V and 5 bases from J, with 19 bases between.